The clone carrying this T cell receptor (beta chain) was counted a single time. Antigen unknown. The time point was: cycle 4 day 1 (C4D1), after around six weeks of nivolumab. Relapses following autologous stem cell transplantation were seen in all patients, with brentuximab vedotin exposure varying. These data originate in a study of PD-1 blockade in classical Hodgkin lymphoma. Study outcomes and limitations: Lower baseline TCR diversity was reported for newly diagnosed patients than for healthy donors. Whoever responded completely had baseline diversity much like that seen in newly diagnosed patients. Exclusion applied to patients who initiated nivolumab less than 1 year following ASCT. There remain no defined causes for the repertoire differences, which possibly reflect disease activity or prior therapy.

Assay used: immunoSEQ multiplex PCR; TCRdb lists only in-frame clones, some missing. In the table there are around 90,000 clones, about 77% of which are singletons. Germline V lookup: CDR1 MNHEY, CDR2 SVGAGI. V was shortened by 2 bases and J by 1 base, with 5 bases between the two germline ends. The CDR3 is 13 residues long. The specimen was peripheral blood mononuclear cells (PBMCs), collected before the fourth cycle of nivolumab. V and J are TRBV6-5 and TRBJ1-1; D gene unclear. The TCR was taken from a human donor with classical Hodgkin lymphoma. CDR3 protein: CASSYLQNTEAFF. CDR3 coding DNA: TGTGCCAGCAGTTACCTCCAGAACACTGAAGCTTTCTTT.